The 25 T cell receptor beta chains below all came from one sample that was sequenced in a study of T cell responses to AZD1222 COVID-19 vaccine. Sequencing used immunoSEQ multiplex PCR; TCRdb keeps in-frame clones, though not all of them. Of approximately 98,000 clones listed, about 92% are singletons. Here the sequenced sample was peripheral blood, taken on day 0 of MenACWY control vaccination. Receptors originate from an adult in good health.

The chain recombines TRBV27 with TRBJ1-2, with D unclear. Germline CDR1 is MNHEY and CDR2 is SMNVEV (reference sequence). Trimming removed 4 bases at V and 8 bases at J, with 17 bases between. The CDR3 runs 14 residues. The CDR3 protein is CASSSGEQRFGYTF. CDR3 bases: TGTGCCAGCAGTTCCGGAGAGCAAAGGTTCGGCTACACCTTC.

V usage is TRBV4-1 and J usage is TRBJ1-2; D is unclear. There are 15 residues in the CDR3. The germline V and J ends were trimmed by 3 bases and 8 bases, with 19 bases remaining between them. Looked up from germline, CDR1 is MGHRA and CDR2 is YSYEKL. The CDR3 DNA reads TGCGCCAGCAGCCACCCCGCGGGGTCGAAGGTGGGCTACACCTTC. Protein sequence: CASSHPAGSKVGYTF.

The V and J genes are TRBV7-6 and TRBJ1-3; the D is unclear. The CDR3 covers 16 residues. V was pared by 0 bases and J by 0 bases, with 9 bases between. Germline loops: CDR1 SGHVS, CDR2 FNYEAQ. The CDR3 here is CASSLADGYSGNTIYF. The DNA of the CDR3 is TGTGCCAGCAGCTTAGCGGACGGATACTCTGGAAACACCATATATTTT.

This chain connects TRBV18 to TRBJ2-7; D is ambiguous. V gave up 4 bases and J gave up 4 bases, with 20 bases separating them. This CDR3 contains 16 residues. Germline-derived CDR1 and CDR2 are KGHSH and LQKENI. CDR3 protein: CASSHSGPMATYEQYF. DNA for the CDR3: TGTGCCAGCTCACATTCCGGGCCCATGGCGACATACGAGCAGTACTTC.

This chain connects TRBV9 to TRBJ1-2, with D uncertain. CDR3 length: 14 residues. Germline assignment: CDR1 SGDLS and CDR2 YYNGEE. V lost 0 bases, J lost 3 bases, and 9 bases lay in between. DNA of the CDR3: TGTGCCAGCAGCGTAGAGGGTCGGGACTATGGCTACACCTTC. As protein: CASSVEGRDYGYTF.

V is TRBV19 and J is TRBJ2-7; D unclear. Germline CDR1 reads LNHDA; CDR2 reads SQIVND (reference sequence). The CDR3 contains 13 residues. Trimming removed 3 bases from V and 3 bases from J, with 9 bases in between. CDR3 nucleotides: TGTGCCAGTAGTATCGGAGAGAACTACGAGCAGTACTTC. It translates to CASSIGENYEQYF.

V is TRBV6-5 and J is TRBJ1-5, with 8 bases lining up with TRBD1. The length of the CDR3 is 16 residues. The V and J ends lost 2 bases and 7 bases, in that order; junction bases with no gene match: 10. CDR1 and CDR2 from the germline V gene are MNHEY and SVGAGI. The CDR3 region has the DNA TGTGCCAGCAGTTACATCCGGTCAGGGGGCAGCCAGCCCCAGCATTTT. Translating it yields CASSYIRSGGSQPQHF.

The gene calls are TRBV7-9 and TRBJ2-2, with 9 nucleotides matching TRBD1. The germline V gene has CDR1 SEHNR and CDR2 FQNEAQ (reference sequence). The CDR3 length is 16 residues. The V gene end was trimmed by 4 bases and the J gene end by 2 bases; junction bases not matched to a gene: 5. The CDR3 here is CASSSRTGANTGELFF. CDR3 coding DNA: TGTGCCAGCAGCTCGAGGACAGGGGCCAACACCGGGGAGCTGTTTTTT.

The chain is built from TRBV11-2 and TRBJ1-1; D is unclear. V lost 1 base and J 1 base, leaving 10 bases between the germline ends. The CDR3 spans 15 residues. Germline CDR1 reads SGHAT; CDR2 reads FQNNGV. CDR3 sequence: CASSLVGRSNTEAFF. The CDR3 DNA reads TGTGCCAGCAGCTTAGTGGGGAGGTCGAACACTGAAGCTTTCTTT.

The CDR3 DNA sequence: TGCGCCAGCAGCCCCACAGGGAAGCGGGGGCCGTTCTCTGGGGCCAACGTCCTGACTTTC. Translation gives CASSPTGKRGPFSGANVLTF. The rearrangement uses TRBV4-3 and TRBJ2-6, with TRBD2 identical over 8 bases. CDR1 LGHNA and CDR2 YSLEER come from the germline V gene. Losses at the gene ends were 4 bases for V and 0 bases for J; bases not matched to a gene: 14. The CDR3 runs to 20 residues.

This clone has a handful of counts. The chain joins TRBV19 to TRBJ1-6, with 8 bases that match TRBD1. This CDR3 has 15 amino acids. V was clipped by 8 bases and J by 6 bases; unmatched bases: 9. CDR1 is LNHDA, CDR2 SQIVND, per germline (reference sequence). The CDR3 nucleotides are TGTGCCAGTGCAGGGGGCGCAAGTTTTAATTCACCCCTCCACTTT. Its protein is CASAGGASFNSPLHF.

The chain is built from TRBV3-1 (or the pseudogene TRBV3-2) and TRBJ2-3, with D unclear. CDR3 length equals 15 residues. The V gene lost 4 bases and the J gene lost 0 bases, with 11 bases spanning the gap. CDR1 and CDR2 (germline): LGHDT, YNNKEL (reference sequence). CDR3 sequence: CASSPWASSTDTQYF. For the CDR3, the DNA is TGTGCCAGCAGCCCATGGGCTTCTAGCACAGATACGCAGTATTTT.

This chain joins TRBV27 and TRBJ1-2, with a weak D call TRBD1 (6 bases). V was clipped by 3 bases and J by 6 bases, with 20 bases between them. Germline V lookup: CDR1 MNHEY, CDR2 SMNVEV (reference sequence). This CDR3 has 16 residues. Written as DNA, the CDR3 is TGTGCCAGCAGTTTTAGGGCCGGAGGGGGAGGGAATGGCTACACCTTC. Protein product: CASSFRAGGGGNGYTF.

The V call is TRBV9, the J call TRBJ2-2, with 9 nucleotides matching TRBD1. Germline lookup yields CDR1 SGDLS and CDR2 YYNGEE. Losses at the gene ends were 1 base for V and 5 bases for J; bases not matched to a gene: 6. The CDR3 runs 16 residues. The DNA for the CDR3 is TGTGCCAGCAGCGTATACCCGACAGGGGGGACCGGGGAGCTGTTTTTT. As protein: CASSVYPTGGTGELFF.

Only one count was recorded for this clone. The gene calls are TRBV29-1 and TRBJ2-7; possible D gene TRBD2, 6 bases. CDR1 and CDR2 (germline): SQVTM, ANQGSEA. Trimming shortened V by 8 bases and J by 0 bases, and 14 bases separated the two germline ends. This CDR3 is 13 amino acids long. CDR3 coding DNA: TGCAGCTCCCGCGGGGCCCACTCCTACGAGCAGTACTTC. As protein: CSSRGAHSYEQYF.

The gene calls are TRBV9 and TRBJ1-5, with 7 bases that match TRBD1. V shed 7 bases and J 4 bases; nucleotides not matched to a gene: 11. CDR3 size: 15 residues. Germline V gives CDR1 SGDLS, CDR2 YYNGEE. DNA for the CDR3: TGTGCCAGCTCCTGGAGCGACAGGGCGAATCAGCCCCAGCATTTT. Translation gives CASSWSDRANQPQHF.

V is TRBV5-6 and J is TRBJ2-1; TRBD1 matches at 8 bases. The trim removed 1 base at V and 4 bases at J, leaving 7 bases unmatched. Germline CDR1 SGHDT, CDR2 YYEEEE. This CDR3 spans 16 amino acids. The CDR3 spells CASSLTGGIVYNEQFF. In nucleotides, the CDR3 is TGTGCCAGCAGCTTGACAGGGGGTATCGTGTACAATGAGCAGTTCTTC.

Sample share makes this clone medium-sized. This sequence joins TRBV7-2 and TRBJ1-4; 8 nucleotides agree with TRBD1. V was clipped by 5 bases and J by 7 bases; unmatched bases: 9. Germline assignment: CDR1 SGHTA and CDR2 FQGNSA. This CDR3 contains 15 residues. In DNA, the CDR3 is TGTGCCAGCAGCCCAGACAGGGGAGGGGGTGAAAAACTGTTTTTT. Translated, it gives CASSPDRGGGEKLFF.

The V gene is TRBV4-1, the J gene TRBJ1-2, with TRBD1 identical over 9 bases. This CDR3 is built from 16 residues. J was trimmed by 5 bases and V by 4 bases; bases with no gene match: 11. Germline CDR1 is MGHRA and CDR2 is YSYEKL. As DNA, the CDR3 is TGCGCCAGCAGCCGAACAACCGGGACAGGGAATTATGGCTACACCTTC. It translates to CASSRTTGTGNYGYTF.

The CDR3 DNA is TGCGCCAGCAGTTCCACAGGGGGCCTAACGAACATTCAGTACTTC. Its translation: CASSSTGGLTNIQYF. The chain uses TRBV10-2 and TRBJ2-4, with 9 positions matching TRBD1. In germline, CDR1 is WSHSY, CDR2 SAAADI. The CDR3 totals 15 residues. Germline trimming cut 5 bases from V and 7 bases from J; bases unmatched to any gene: 9.

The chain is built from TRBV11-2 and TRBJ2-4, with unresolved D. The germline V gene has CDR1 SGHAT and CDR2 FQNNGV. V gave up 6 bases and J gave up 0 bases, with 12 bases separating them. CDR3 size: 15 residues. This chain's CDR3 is CASSPVRLAKNIQYF. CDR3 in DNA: TGTGCCAGCAGTCCCGTTCGGTTAGCCAAAAACATTCAGTACTTC. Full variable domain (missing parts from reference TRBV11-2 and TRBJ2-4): EAGVAQSPRYKIIEKRQSVAFWCNPISGHATLYWYQQILGQGPKLLIQFQNNGVVDDSQLPKDRFSAERLKGVDSTLKIQPAKLEDSAVYLCASSPVRLAKNIQYFGAGTRLSVL.

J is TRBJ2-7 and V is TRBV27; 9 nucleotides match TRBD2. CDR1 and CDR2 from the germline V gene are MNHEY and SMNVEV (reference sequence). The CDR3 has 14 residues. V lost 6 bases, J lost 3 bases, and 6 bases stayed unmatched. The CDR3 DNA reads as TGTGCCAGCAGCCTAGCGGGGCGCTACTACGAGCAGTACTTC. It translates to CASSLAGRYYEQYF.

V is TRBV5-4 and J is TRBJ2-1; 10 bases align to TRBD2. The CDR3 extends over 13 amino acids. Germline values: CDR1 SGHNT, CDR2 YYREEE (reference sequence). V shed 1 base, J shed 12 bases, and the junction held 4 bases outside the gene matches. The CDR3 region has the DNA TGTGCCAGCAGCTTGAGCGGGGGGGCCGGGCAGTTCTTC. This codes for CASSLSGGAGQFF.

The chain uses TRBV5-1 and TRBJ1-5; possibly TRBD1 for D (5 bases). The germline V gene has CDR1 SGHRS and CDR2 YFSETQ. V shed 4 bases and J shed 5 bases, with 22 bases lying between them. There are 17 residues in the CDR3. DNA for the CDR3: TGCGCCAGCAGCGACCCCGGGGGGATCGTTTCACATCAGCCCCAGCATTTT. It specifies CASSDPGGIVSHQPQHF.

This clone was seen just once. CDR3 loop: CASTDYSNTGELFF. CDR3 nucleotide sequence: TGTGCCAGCACGGACTACTCGAACACCGGGGAGCTGTTTTTT. The gene calls are TRBV27 and TRBJ2-2; D possibly corresponds to TRBD2 (6 bases). Trimming left V 7 bases short and J 0 bases short, with 9 bases between. CDR1 and CDR2 from the germline V gene are MNHEY and SMNVEV (reference sequence). This CDR3 has 14 amino acids.